The sequence of this T cell receptor (beta chain) was determined in a study of T cell changes during pregnancy in multiple sclerosis. Here immunoSEQ multiplex PCR was the method, and the copy in TCRdb shows in-frame clones only, minus some. The repertoire has under 30,000 clones, 89% of them found once; the top ten carry less than 8%. Germline loops: CDR1 MDHEN, CDR2 SYDVKM. The V end lost 6 bases, the J end lost 0 bases, and 14 bases lay between the germline ends. This CDR3 contains 15 residues. This clonotype originated in a female donor with multiple sclerosis, enrolled in a pregnancy study. Sequenced here: CD8+ T cells from peripheral blood mononuclear cells, sampled after pregnancy. This sequence joins TRBV28 and TRBJ2-5; D is unresolved. CDR3 region: CASRAAREDQETQYF. DNA for the CDR3: TGTGCCAGCAGGGCAGCGCGAGAAGACCAAGAGACCCAGTACTTC.